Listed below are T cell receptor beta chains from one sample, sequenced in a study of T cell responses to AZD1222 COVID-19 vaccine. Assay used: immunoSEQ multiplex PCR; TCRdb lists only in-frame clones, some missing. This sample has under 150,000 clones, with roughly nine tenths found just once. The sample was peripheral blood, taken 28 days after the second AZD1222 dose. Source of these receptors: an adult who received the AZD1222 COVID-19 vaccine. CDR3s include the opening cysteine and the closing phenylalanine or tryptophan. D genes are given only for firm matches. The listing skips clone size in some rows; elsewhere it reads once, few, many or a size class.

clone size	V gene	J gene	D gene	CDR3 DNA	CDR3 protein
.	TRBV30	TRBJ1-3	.	TGTGCCTGGAACAGGGAAGGAAACACCATATATTTT	CAWNREGNTIYF
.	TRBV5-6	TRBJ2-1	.	TGTGCCAGCACCCTAGCGGGGACAGGGGACAATGAGCAGTTCTTC	CASTLAGTGDNEQFF
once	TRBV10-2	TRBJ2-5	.	TGCGCCAGCTGGAGTGGTGTGGAGACCCAGTACTTC	CASWSGVETQYF
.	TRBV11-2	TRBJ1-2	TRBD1	TGTGCCAGCCGTGGGGACAGTAACAACTATGGCTACACCTTC	CASRGDSNNYGYTF
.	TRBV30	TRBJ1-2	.	TGTGCCTGGAGTATAAGGTACTATGGCTACACCTTC	CAWSIRYYGYTF
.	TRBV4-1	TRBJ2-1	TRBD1	TGCGCCAGCAGCCAAGATACCCTGGCAGGACAGGGGGCTTTCAATGAGCAGTTCTTC	CASSQDTLAGQGAFNEQFF
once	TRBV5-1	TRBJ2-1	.	TGCGCCAGCAGCCCCCCTAGCCATGAGCAGTTCTTC	CASSPPSHEQFF
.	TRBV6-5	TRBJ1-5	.	TGTGCCAGCACCAATTCCCAGGGTCAGCCCCAGCATTTT	CASTNSQGQPQHF
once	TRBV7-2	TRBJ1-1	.	TGTGCCAGCAGCTTAGCTGGGTACACTGAAGCTTTCTTT	CASSLAGYTEAFF
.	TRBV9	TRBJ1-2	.	TGTGCCAGCAGCGCTAGGGATGGCTACACCTTC	CASSARDGYTF
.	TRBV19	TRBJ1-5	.	TGTGCCAGTAGCGACATAATCACACAGCCCCAGCATTTT	CASSDIITQPQHF
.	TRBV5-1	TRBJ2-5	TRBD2	TGCGCCAGCAGCTTGGAAGCGGGGGGGCCCGAGACCCAGTACTTC	CASSLEAGGPETQYF
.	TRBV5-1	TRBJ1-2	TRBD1	TGCGCCAGCAGCCCGGAGGACAGGGTCTATGGCTACACCTTC	CASSPEDRVYGYTF
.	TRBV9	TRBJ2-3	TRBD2	TGTGCCAGCAGCGTAGCCGAGGGGAGGGTAAGCACAGATACGCAGTATTTT	CASSVAEGRVSTDTQYF
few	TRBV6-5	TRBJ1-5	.	TGTGCCAGCAGTTATCGGGCAGGGCGTCAGCCCCAGCATTTT	CASSYRAGRQPQHF
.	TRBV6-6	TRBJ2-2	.	TGTGCCAGCAGTTGGGGCAGGAACACCGGGGAGCTGTTTTTT	CASSWGRNTGELFF
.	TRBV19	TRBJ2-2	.	TGTGCCAGTAGTCCGCGGGATTCGAACACCGGGGAGCTGTTTTTT	CASSPRDSNTGELFF
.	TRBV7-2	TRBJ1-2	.	TGTGCCAGCAGCCCAGCAGTCGGGGGCAACACAGACGGCTACACCTTC	CASSPAVGGNTDGYTF
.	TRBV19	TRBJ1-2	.	TGTGCCAGTAGTAGAAAAAACAGCCTTATGGGCTACACCTTC	CASSRKNSLMGYTF
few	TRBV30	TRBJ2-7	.	TGTGCCTGGAGCAGGGGCCCCTACGAGCAGTACTTC	CAWSRGPYEQYF
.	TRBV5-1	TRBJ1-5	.	TGCGCCAGCAGCTTGGGTCAGGGCCTCAATCAGCCCCAGCATTTT	CASSLGQGLNQPQHF
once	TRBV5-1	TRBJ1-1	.	TGCGCCAGCAGCTTGGTTCCGGGCCCTAACACTGAAGCTTTCTTT	CASSLVPGPNTEAFF
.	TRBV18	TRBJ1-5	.	TGTGCCAGCTCACCGGAGCGCGGGGCGCCTACAAAGCCCCAGCATTTT	CASSPERGAPTKPQHF
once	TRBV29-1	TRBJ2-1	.	TGCAGCGTTGAAGATTGGCTGGGGGGGGGCTCCAATGAGCAGTTCTTC	CSVEDWLGGGSNEQFF
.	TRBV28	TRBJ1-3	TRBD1	TGTGCCAGCAGCGCCAGGGGGGACCGGAACACCATATATTTT	CASSARGDRNTIYF
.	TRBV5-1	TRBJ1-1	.	TGCGCCAGCAGCTTGCCCGTCAGGGGAGAAGCTTTCTTT	CASSLPVRGEAFF
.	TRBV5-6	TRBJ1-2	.	TGTGCCAGCAGCTTTTCCGGGACACTCAACTATGGCTACACCTTC	CASSFSGTLNYGYTF
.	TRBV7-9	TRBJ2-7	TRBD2	TGTGCCAGCAGCCGAAGGGCTAGCGGGAGCTACGAGCAGTACTTC	CASSRRASGSYEQYF
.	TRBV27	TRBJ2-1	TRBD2	TGTGCCAGCAGTTTAGGGCTAGCGGGATACAATGAGCAGTTCTTC	CASSLGLAGYNEQFF
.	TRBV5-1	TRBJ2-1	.	TGCGCCAGCAGTGGCTTCTACAATGAGCAGTTCTTC	CASSGFYNEQFF
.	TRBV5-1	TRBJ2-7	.	TGCGCCAGCAGCCTGGGAGGGGGCAGGGTTTTGGAGCAGTACTTC	CASSLGGGRVLEQYF
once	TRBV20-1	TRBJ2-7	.	TGCAGTGCAACGGACGGCTACGAGCAGTACTTC	CSATDGYEQYF
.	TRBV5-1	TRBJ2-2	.	TGCGCCAGCAGCTCGACAGGTCGTGGGGAGCTGTTTTTT	CASSSTGRGELFF